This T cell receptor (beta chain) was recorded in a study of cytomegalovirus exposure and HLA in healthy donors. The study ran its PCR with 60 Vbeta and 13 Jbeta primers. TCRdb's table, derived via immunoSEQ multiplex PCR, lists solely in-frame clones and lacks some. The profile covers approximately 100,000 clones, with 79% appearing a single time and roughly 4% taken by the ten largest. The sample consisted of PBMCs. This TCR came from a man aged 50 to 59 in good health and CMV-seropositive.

In DNA, the CDR3 is TGTGCCAGCAGCTTAGGAAGGACAGGGACGGAGCAGTACTTC. This sequence encodes CASSLGRTGTEQYF. The chain combines TRBV7-2 with TRBJ2-7; 8 bases are a match to TRBD1. Germline V CDR1 and CDR2: SGHTA, FQGNSA. CDR3 length equals 14 residues. J was trimmed by 7 bases and V by 1 base; bases with no gene match: 6.